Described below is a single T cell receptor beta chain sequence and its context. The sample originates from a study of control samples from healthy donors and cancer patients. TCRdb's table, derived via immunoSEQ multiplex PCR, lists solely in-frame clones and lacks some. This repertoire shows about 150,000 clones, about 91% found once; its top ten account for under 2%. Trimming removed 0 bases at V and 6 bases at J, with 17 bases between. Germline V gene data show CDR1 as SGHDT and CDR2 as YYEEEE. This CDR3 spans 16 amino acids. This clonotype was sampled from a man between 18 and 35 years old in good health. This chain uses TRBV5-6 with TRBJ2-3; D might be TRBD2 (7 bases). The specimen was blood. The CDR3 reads CASSLDWGGPSDTQYF. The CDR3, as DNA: TGTGCCAGCAGCTTGGATTGGGGGGGGCCCTCGGATACGCAGTATTTT.